This T cell receptor (beta chain) was profiled in a study of tumor-infiltrating lymphocytes in primary liver carcinoma (dated by TCRdb to about 2017). Study-level background: Between November 2015 and early 2016, roughly 5 patients in China with histopathologically diagnosed primary liver carcinoma had their tumors surgically resected. TCRbeta repertoire sequencing, expression microarrays and whole-exome sequencing were combined in the study across five regions of each liver tumor, with adjacent normal tissue and blood also included. Samples yielded roughly 3.5 to 8 million productive TCRbeta reads; read depth did not differ significantly between tissue types. Of the five patients, three men and two women aged 30 to 69 years, four had hepatocellular carcinoma and one had combined HCC and intrahepatic cholangiocarcinoma. A total of 35 or so specimens from 5 patients underwent TCRbeta repertoire sequencing, comprising some 25 tumor regions, 5 adjacent noncancerous liver tissues and 5 peripheral blood samples. The five patients had tumors staged T1-T3 N0M0, with maximum diameters ranging from roughly 4.2 to 11 cm. Repertoires from technical replicates were highly reproducible, with mean shared-clone rates roughly 0.87 and correlation coefficients above 0.95. Results the study describes overall, beyond this receptor: Only the TCR beta chain was sequenced, so true repertoire diversity is likely underestimated because unpaired alpha chains were not captured. The top 250 clones made up a significantly larger repertoire fraction in tumors than in blood (p = 0.039). Consistent with antigen-driven expansion, pairs of tumor regions showed higher repertoire overlap (mean roughly 35%) than either tumor-adjacent pairs (roughly 17%) or tumor-blood pairs (about 15%). Only a few patients were included in the study, and the authors note that the findings should be validated in a larger study. Because the samples were bulk and unsorted, CD4+ and CD8+ T cell repertoires could not be compared.

In its sample, this clonotype was seen a few times. Its antigen is not yet known. It has no much larger one-base neighbor in the sample; base qualities were not kept. Reading from cysteine to phenylalanine, the CDR3 counts 15 amino acids. This entry keeps only the CDR3 DNA: 45 bases, framed from base 1. CDR1 LGHNA and CDR2 YNFKEQ are derived from the germline V gene. V lost 1 base and J lost 7 bases, and the count of bases not matched to a germline gene is 7. Using a constant-region primer and ProtoScript II reverse transcriptase, TCRbeta-specific cDNA was reverse-transcribed from approximately 0.55 ug total RNA. Construction of the TCRbeta libraries relied on three nested rounds of multiplex PCR, following a slightly modified ARM-PCR procedure. The first two PCR rounds used multiplex TRBV1-TRBV30 forward primers with a Cbeta reverse primer, each for 10 to 11 cycles. A final 25-cycle PCR with Deep VentR polymerase added sample barcodes and Illumina adapters. Before sequencing, amplicons of 200-500 bp were gel-purified using a QIAquick gel extraction kit. An Illumina HiSeq 2500 was used to sequence the TCRbeta amplicons, generating 250-bp paired-end reads. The study's own analysis went as follows. Reads were quality-trimmed with Trimmomatic v0.33, and paired reads were merged with FLASH v1.2.11 to recover full CDR3 sequences. MiGEC v1.2.1b assigned V, D and J germline segments to the rearranged TCRbeta sequences. Clonotype statistics and Shannon-Wiener diversity indices were computed with VDJtools v1.0.0. Except for diversity analysis, only the 250 most abundant clonotypes of each sample were used in subsequent analyses to reduce sampling bias. TCRdb reanalyzed the raw reads on its own, using fastp at Q25 for trimming and MiXCR for clone calling, and kept in-frame beta chains. Records with the same CDR3 protein are collapsed into one entry carrying the most frequent genes and DNA. TCRdb assigned the V and J calls; the authors' analysis was not used. The sample table contains some 200,000 distinct CDR3 sequences; only one count was recorded for roughly 61% of them. Around 7.1% of the sample is taken by the ten largest.

Blood RNA was extracted from unsorted whole blood with TRIzol reagent; germline DNA came from the DNeasy Blood & Tissue kit. Patients had chronic HBV infection and were treatment-naive at sampling. Before surgery, approximately 3.6 milliliters of peripheral blood were drawn into K2EDTA tubes. The chain employs TRBV4-2 and TRBJ2-7, and 10 junctional nucleotides match TRBD1. This TCR was recovered from a woman aged 55-69 years with primary liver carcinoma and hepatitis B virus infection. The sample consisted of peripheral blood. CDR3 loop: CASSQGRTGGEEQYF. The nucleotide sequence reads as follows: TGTGCCAGCAGCCAAGGGAGGACAGGGGGTGAGGAGCAGTACTTC.